The present T cell receptor (beta chain) was sequenced within a study of T cells after yellow fever vaccination (dated by TCRdb to the late 2010s). Background on the whole study: The SMART-Seq v4 Ultra Low Input RNA kit was used to prepare libraries from fractions with low cell numbers. Bulk TCR alpha and beta repertoires were sequenced longitudinally to track T-cell clones before and after primary and booster YFV17D yellow fever vaccination. Blood was drawn at multiple timepoints before and after primary and secondary immunization, with bulk PBMC replicates and cell subsets isolated. Two healthy male donors, one aged 18 to 30 and one aged 30 to 40 years, were included in the cohort. The paper's findings and limits, for the study overall: Most clones expanded after primary vaccination (around 96% of CD4 and around 88% of CD8) were re-detected after the booster, suggesting that broad memory maintenance occurred. A small fraction of clonotypes appeared in both the CD4 and CD8 compartments, likely as a result of convergent recombination. Because abundant contaminating clonotypes from the bulk population could be contained in FACS-sorted repertoires, computational filtering was required. The secondary T-cell response was weaker than the primary response but faster, peaking on day 5 instead of day 15. Only two donors were included in the study, so the extent to which the findings can be generalized is limited.

The sample's treatment or condition, from its label and the paper: live attenuated yellow fever vaccine strain. PBMCs were isolated from peripheral blood using a standard Ficoll-Paque protocol. CD4 and CD8 T-cell fractions were isolated with Dynabeads CD4 and CD8 positive selection kits. TriZol was used to extract RNA from bulk PBMCs, CD4 and CD8 fractions, and dextramer-positive and dextramer-negative fractions. The sequencer listed for this sample is Illumina NovaSeq 6000. TCR cDNA was synthesized by 5'RACE template switching, through which a universal primer site and unique molecular identifiers were introduced. Priming for cDNA synthesis came from both the TCR alpha and TCR beta constant segments. Library amplification involved two PCR steps, and the second step added sample barcodes and sequencing adapters. Sequencing of libraries was done on Illumina HiSeq 2500 (2x100 bp) or NovaSeq (2x150 bp). For the original study's pipeline: MIGEC handled demultiplexing of reads and collapsing into UMI consensus sequences, while MiXCR performed V(D)J alignment. Vaccine-responding clonotypes were defined with edgeR using replicate PBMC samples, requiring FDR below 0.01 and a log2 fold change above 5 up to day 15. Bulk clonotypes were assigned CD4 or CD8 identity according to which sequenced CD4 or CD8 repertoire held them at higher abundance. TCRdb took the public reads, trimmed them with fastp at Q25, ran MiXCR for clone calling and kept in-frame beta chains. Rows with a matching CDR3 protein are joined into one entry that keeps the most common DNA and genes. TCRdb, not the authors, supplied the V and J calls. For this sample there are hundreds of thousands of distinct CDR3 sequences; 8.7% appear just once. 3% to 3.5% of the sample goes to the ten largest clones.

The sample holds a few counts of this clonotype. Its target antigen remains unknown. No much larger clone is present one base from it, and per-base qualities are unavailable. From the cysteine up to the phenylalanine, the CDR3 has a length of 14 residues. CDR3 DNA only is kept here, 42 bases in frame from base 1. V lost 7 bases and J lost 0 bases; the stretch between them is 10 bases long. The germline V gene specifies MNHNS as CDR1 and SASEGT as CDR2. The source of this sequence is a man aged 18 to 29 who received the YFV17D yellow fever vaccine. The sample here was CD4+ T cells sorted from PBMCs, taken 5 days after the yellow fever booster vaccination. The sequence is built from TRBV6-1 and TRBJ2-4, with an unclear D gene assignment. The DNA sequence is given as TGTGCCAGCACCATAGGTACAGCCAAAAACATTCAGTACTTC. Protein translation: CASTIGTAKNIQYF.